The sequence of this T cell receptor beta chain was determined in a study of shared clonotypes between healthy human individuals. CDR1 is SGHNT, CDR2 YYREEE, per germline (reference sequence). CDR3 size: 15 residues. V was pared by 0 bases and J by 2 bases, with 9 bases between. Every one of the donors was a Caucasian adult that lived in Nashville, Tennessee. Here immunoSEQ multiplex PCR was the method, and the copy in TCRdb shows in-frame clones only, minus some. The sample shows 2 million or so clones, 85% to 95% of them seen only once. A remark on this clone: Its target is unknown.

Study results and limitations: Clonotype sharing among the donors was expected to vary with sequencing depth.

The chain has TRBV5-4 and TRBJ2-1, with a possible D match to TRBD2 (5 bases). Sequencing used naive CD4+ T cells sorted from blood. The subset denotes: CD45RA+ positively selected. The source is a young man in good health. CDR3: CASSLGPGAYNEQFF. DNA for the CDR3: TGTGCCAGCAGCTTGGGGCCCGGGGCCTACAATGAGCAGTTCTTC.